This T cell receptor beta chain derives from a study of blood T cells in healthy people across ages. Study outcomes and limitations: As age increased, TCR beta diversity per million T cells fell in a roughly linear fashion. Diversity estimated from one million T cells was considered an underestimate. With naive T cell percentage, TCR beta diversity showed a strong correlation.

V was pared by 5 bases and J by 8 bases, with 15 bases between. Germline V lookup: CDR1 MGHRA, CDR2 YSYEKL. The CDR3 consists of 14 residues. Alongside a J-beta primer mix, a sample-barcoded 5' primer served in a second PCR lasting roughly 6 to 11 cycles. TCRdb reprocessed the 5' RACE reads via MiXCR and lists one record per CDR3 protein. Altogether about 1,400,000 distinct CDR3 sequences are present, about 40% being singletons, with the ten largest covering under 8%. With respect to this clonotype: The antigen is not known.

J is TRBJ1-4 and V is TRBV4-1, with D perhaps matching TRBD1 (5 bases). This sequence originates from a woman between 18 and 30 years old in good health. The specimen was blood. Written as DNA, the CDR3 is TGCGCCAGCAGCGGGGGGGAATTAGTCGAAAAACTGTTTTTT. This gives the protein CASSGGELVEKLFF.